The T cell receptor (beta chain) described here comes from a study of PD-1 blockade in classical Hodgkin lymphoma. All the patients suffered relapse after autologous stem cell transplantation, and brentuximab vedotin exposure differed. The ends were cut back, 5 bases at V and 0 bases at J, with 14 bases in the middle. CDR1 and CDR2 from the germline V gene are MNHNS and SASEGT. This CDR3 contains 15 residues. On this clone: What it binds is unknown.

Whole-study findings and limits: It was CD4+ TCR diversity, not CD8+, that rose significantly by C4D1. Whatever underlies the repertoire differences (possibly disease activity or prior therapy) remains undefined.

The method was immunoSEQ multiplex PCR; TCRdb's version includes in-frame clones alone and lacks a portion of them. Of over 90,000 clones listed, roughly 87% are singletons. The gene calls are TRBV6-1 and TRBJ2-7, with D tentatively TRBD1 (6 bases). Sequencing used peripheral blood mononuclear cells (PBMCs), obtained before the second cycle of nivolumab. The clonotype was recovered from a human donor with classical Hodgkin lymphoma. The chain's CDR3 is CASSRTGQSSYEQYF. The CDR3 DNA sequence: TGTGCCAGCAGTAGAACAGGGCAGAGCTCCTACGAGCAGTACTTC.